The rows below give T cell receptor beta chains drawn from one sample of a study of blood T cell repertoires in COVID-19. Assay used: immunoSEQ multiplex PCR; TCRdb lists only in-frame clones, some missing. The sample yields around 400,000 clones, 80% to 90% seen once. Specimen: peripheral blood. The receptors were gathered from an older woman with COVID-19, enrolled during active disease. Both conserved end residues are part of each CDR3. The D gene is left open where the match is weak. A row's size may be missing; if present it is once, few, many or a size class.

clone size	V gene	J gene	D gene	CDR3 DNA	CDR3 protein
-	TRBV9	TRBJ2-7	TRBD1	TGTGCCAGCAGCGTCCCGGGACAGGGGGCGATCGAGCAGTACTTC	CASSVPGQGAIEQYF
-	TRBV5-4	TRBJ2-7	TRBD2	TGTGCCAGCAGCTCCCCGGGGGGGTCCCCCTACGAGCAGTACTTC	CASSSPGGSPYEQYF
few	TRBV7-3	TRBJ2-2	-	TGTGCCAGCAGCTTAGTCCCAACCGGGGAGCTGTTTTTT	CASSLVPTGELFF
-	TRBV12-3/TRBV12-4	TRBJ2-7	-	TGTGCCAGCAGTTTATCCCCAGGGGGGGAGCAGTACTTC	CASSLSPGGEQYF
-	TRBV10-2	TRBJ2-1	-	TGCGCCAGCAGTGAGTCGAGGCTGGCCGCTGGCGCCTACTCCTACAATGAGCAGTTCTTC	CASSESRLAAGAYSYNEQFF
-	TRBV6-5	TRBJ1-2	-	TGTGCCAGCAGTTCACTCGGGGGAATTGGTAATGGCTACACCTTC	CASSSLGGIGNGYTF
-	TRBV5-1	TRBJ2-2	-	TGCGCCAGCAGCTTGGACATGACGAACACCGGGGAGCTGTTTTTT	CASSLDMTNTGELFF
-	TRBV12-3/TRBV12-4	TRBJ2-5	-	TGTGCCAGCAGTTTCGCGGAGACCCAGTACTTC	CASSFAETQYF
-	TRBV11-2	TRBJ2-7	-	TGTGCCAGCAGCGCAGGGAACGACGAGCAGTACTTC	CASSAGNDEQYF
-	TRBV6-7	TRBJ1-1	TRBD1	TGTGCCAGCAGTTCGGACAGGGGGCTAGGCGACACTGAAGCTTTCTTT	CASSSDRGLGDTEAFF
-	TRBV18	TRBJ2-7	-	TGTGCCAGCTCTTCGACAGGTTCCTACGAGCAGTACTTC	CASSSTGSYEQYF
-	TRBV4-1	TRBJ2-7	TRBD1	TGCGCCAGCAGCCATCTACTTAGACAGGGACAGGTTAATTCCTACGAGCAGTACTTC	CASSHLLRQGQVNSYEQYF
-	TRBV19	TRBJ1-3	-	TGTGCCAGTAGTATGGTGCAGGGGGGAAACACCATATATTTT	CASSMVQGGNTIYF
-	TRBV9	TRBJ1-2	TRBD1	TGTGCCAGCAGCGTGTCGACAGGGAAAGCTAACTATGGCTACACCTTC	CASSVSTGKANYGYTF
-	TRBV10-1	TRBJ1-1	-	TGCGCCAGCAACTACGTGAACACTGAAGCTTTCTTT	CASNYVNTEAFF
-	TRBV2	TRBJ2-3	-	TGTGCCAGCAGTGTAGAAGATACGCAGTATTTT	CASSVEDTQYF
-	TRBV6-5	TRBJ2-5	TRBD1	TGTGCCAGCAGCTTAGGACAGGTTGTACAAGAGACCCAGTACTTC	CASSLGQVVQETQYF
-	TRBV4-2	TRBJ2-7	-	TGTGCCAGCAGCCCTTCCGGGACACTCTCCTACGAGCAGTACTTC	CASSPSGTLSYEQYF
-	TRBV5-6	TRBJ1-5	TRBD1	TGTGCCAGCAGCTCTCTCAGGGGGAGTAGCAATCAGCCCCAGCATTTT	CASSSLRGSSNQPQHF
-	TRBV28	TRBJ2-3	-	TGTGCCAGCGCCAAGTCGGGGGGCCTCACAGATACGCAGTATTTT	CASAKSGGLTDTQYF
-	TRBV7-9	TRBJ2-2	-	TGTGCCAGCAGCTCCGGACTATCGAACACCGGGGAGCTGTTTTTT	CASSSGLSNTGELFF
-	TRBV4-2	TRBJ2-2	-	TGTGCCAGCAGCCAAGGGAGCCTAAACACCGGGGAGCTGTTTTTT	CASSQGSLNTGELFF
-	TRBV4-1	TRBJ1-2	-	TGCGCCAGCAGCCAACGTAACTATGGCTACACCTTC	CASSQRNYGYTF
-	TRBV19	TRBJ2-1	-	TGTGCCAGTAGTATAGATCGGTCCCACAGGTACAATGAGCAGTTCTTC	CASSIDRSHRYNEQFF